The 3 T cell receptor beta chains presented below share a single source sample, sequenced in a study of cytomegalovirus exposure and HLA in healthy donors. Profiling relied on immunoSEQ multiplex PCR, and the TCRdb table lists in-frame clones only, not all of them. The sample gives fewer than 100,000 clones, over 85% of which show up once; approximately 2.1% is in the top ten. Specimen: PBMCs. The receptors come from a woman aged 18-29 years in good health and CMV-seronegative.

This chain connects TRBV30 to TRBJ2-7; 8 nucleotides align to TRBD1. Losses at the gene ends were 1 base for V and 5 bases for J; bases not matched to a gene: 7. The CDR3 contains 14 residues. Germline V gene sequence: CDR1 GTSNPN, CDR2 SVGIG (reference sequence). For the CDR3, the DNA is TGTGCCTGGAGTGGGACAGGGTCTGAGGACGAGCAGTACTTC. Its protein is CAWSGTGSEDEQYF.

V is TRBV7-9 and J is TRBJ1-1; no firm D call. From germline, CDR1 is SEHNR and CDR2 FQNEAQ (reference sequence). V was pared by 5 bases and J by 11 bases, with 15 bases between. The CDR3 has 12 residues. As DNA, the CDR3 is TGTGCCAGCAGCCCCAGTCGGGAGTCGGCTTTCTTT. It translates to CASSPSRESAFF.

With regard to this clone: The sample carries other DNA sequences with the same CDR3. J is TRBJ2-2 and V is TRBV29-1; D remains unclear. Trimming cost V 6 bases and J 0 bases, with 8 bases left between them. The length of the CDR3 is 13 residues. In germline, CDR1 is SQVTM, CDR2 ANQGSEA. This chain's CDR3 is CSVEDSNTGELFF. CDR3 in DNA: TGCAGCGTCGAGGATTCGAACACCGGGGAGCTGTTTTTT.